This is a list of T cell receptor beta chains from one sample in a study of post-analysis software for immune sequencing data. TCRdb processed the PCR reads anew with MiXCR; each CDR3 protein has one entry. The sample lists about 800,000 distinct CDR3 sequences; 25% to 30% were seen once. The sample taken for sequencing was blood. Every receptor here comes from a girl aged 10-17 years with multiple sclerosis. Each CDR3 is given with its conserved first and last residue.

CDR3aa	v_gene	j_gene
CSAGAVSGGDYNEQFF	TRBV20-1	TRBJ2-1
CSGRTSTYEQYF	TRBV20-1	TRBJ2-7
CASSLEGGGNYNEQFF	TRBV7-2	TRBJ2-1
CATSDFSGSGANVLTF	TRBV24-1	TRBJ2-6
CASSRGVGDQPQHF	TRBV5-1	TRBJ1-5
CASSLSSSRGELDGYTF	TRBV7-9	TRBJ1-2
CASSPQRGGHKQFF	TRBV11-3	TRBJ2-1
CASSLGDSWTDTQYF	TRBV11-2	TRBJ2-3
CASWKSNSPLHF	TRBV28	TRBJ1-6
CASSYRVHPGSGYTF	TRBV6-2/TRBV6-3	TRBJ1-2
CSAKGAGTGNEKLFF	TRBV20-1	TRBJ1-4
CASRRGQGGETQYF	TRBV27	TRBJ2-5
CASSSRVMQETQYF	TRBV7-6	TRBJ2-5
CASSLMPQPPETQYF	TRBV27	TRBJ2-5
CSAETADSSYNEQFF	TRBV20-1	TRBJ2-1
CASSSPAGGSYNEQFF	TRBV28	TRBJ2-1
CSARDLWRDTQYF	TRBV20-1	TRBJ2-3
CASSQDTERQGNGYTF	TRBV3-1	TRBJ1-2
CASSLQSSYNEQFF	TRBV5-1	TRBJ2-1
CASSEESTTLVNEQFF	TRBV4-1	TRBJ2-1
CSVVGGGVTGANVLTF	TRBV29-1	TRBJ2-6
CASSKVGGLYNEQFF	TRBV25-1	TRBJ2-1
CASGESGQALSYGYTF	TRBV12-3/TRBV12-4	TRBJ1-2
CASSSSPGSYNEQFF	TRBV5-6	TRBJ2-1
CASSSSSGTTYEQYF	TRBV7-2	TRBJ2-7
CSAEPGSYEQYF	TRBV20-1	TRBJ2-7
CASSEPGSSYEQYF	TRBV10-2	TRBJ2-7
CAGSPVRGGQETQYF	TRBV7-2	.
CATSPRGRNTEAFF	TRBV15	TRBJ1-1
CSARAADRGNYGYTF	TRBV20-1	TRBJ1-2
CASNSGLNYGYTF	TRBV12-3/TRBV12-4	TRBJ1-2
CASSSTDPDMDTQYF	TRBV5-1	TRBJ2-3
CASSEQGTRNTEAFF	TRBV6-4	TRBJ1-1
CASSLRRQSTEEQFF	TRBV5-1	TRBJ2-1
CASSLQGAQETQYF	TRBV5-1	TRBJ2-5
CASRSGTGYGYTF	TRBV25-1	TRBJ1-2
CTSSLGQGAIETQYF	TRBV5-1	TRBJ2-5
CASRYDWSTDTQYF	TRBV2	TRBJ2-3
CASSLDVAGWSEQYF	TRBV7-2	TRBJ2-7
CAISGRQGWDNEQFF	TRBV10-3	TRBJ2-1